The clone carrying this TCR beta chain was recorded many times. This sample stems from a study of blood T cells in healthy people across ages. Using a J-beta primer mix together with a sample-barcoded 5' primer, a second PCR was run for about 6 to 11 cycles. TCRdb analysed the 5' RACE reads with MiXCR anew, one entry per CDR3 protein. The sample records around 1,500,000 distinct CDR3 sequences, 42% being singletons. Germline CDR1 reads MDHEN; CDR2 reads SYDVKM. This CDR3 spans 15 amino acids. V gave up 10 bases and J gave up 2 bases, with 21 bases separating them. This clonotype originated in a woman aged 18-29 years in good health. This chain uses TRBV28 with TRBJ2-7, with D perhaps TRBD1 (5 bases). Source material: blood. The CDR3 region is CATLYYRTLTYEQYF. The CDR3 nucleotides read TGTGCCACCCTTTACTACAGGACCCTCACCTACGAGCAGTACTTC.